A single sample gave rise to the 28 T cell receptor beta chains below, sequenced in a study of identical twins. TCRdb processed the 5' RACE reads anew with MiXCR; each CDR3 protein has one entry. This repertoire shows around 490,000 distinct CDR3 sequences, over 12% found once; its top ten account for 0.44%. These data were also filed under a second study, of yellow fever vaccine responses in identical twins.

Material: CD4+ T cells sorted from blood. The receptors were sampled from a woman between 18 and 30 years old in good health.

J is TRBJ2-3 and V is TRBV7-2; no firm D call. The CDR3 consists of 14 residues. The germline V and J ends were trimmed by 5 bases and 2 bases, with 11 bases remaining between them. Germline assignment: CDR1 SGHTA and CDR2 FQGNSA. The CDR3 loop reads CASSPGPYTDTQYF. The CDR3 DNA reads as TGTGCCAGCAGCCCAGGACCCTACACAGATACGCAGTATTTT.

This clonotype has only a few counts. The chain combines TRBV4-1 with TRBJ1-4, with D possibly matching TRBD1 (5 bases). V gave up 0 bases and J gave up 5 bases, with 19 bases separating them. This CDR3 is built from 18 residues. Germline V lookup: CDR1 MGHRA, CDR2 YSYEKL. CDR3 nucleotides: TGCGCCAGCAGCCAAGATTCGGGGCGGCTGTCGCTGAATGAAAAACTGTTTTTT. Encoded protein: CASSQDSGRLSLNEKLFF.

The V gene is TRBV3-1, the J gene TRBJ2-1, with D perhaps TRBD1 (6 bases). V lost 0 bases to trimming and J lost 8 bases, with 11 bases between them. The length of the CDR3 is 14 residues. Germline values: CDR1 LGHDT, CDR2 YNNKEL (reference sequence). CDR3 loop: CASSQEQGRHEQFF. CDR3 coding DNA: TGTGCCAGCAGCCAAGAACAGGGTAGACATGAGCAGTTCTTC.

A few counts support this clonotype. The chain couples TRBV18 to TRBJ2-1, with 8 bases fitting TRBD2. The CDR3 is 14 amino acids. Germline V gives CDR1 KGHSH, CDR2 LQKENI. Trimming cost V 6 bases and J 14 bases; bases outside gene matches: 15. CDR3 residues: CASSLNHIAGGEFF. The CDR3 nucleotides read TGTGCCAGCTCCCTTAACCACATTGCGGGGGGCGAGTTCTTC.

V usage is TRBV5-1 and J usage is TRBJ2-1; 13 positions agree with TRBD2. The CDR3 consists of 21 residues. Germline trimming cut 3 bases from V and 0 bases from J; bases unmatched to any gene: 15. Germline V gene data show CDR1 as SGHRS and CDR2 as YFSETQ. CDR3: CASSWLGTSGGAMSSYNEQFF. As DNA, the CDR3 is TGCGCCAGCAGCTGGTTAGGCACTAGCGGGGGGGCGATGAGCTCCTACAATGAGCAGTTCTTC.

This clonotype was seen many times. This chain connects TRBV5-1 to TRBJ1-2, with a tentative D call TRBD1 (5 bases). The CDR3 is 15 amino acids. Trimming took off 0 bases at V and 8 bases at J, with 17 bases between the two ends. Per the germline V gene, CDR1 is SGHRS and CDR2 is YFSETQ. The DNA for the CDR3 is TGCGCCAGCAGCTTGGCCGACAGCTTCGAGGGGGGCTACACCTTC. This sequence encodes CASSLADSFEGGYTF. Together with reference TRBV5-1 and TRBJ1-2, the CDR3 gives the full variable domain: KAGVTQTPRYLIKTRGQQVTLSCSPISGHRSVSWYQQTPGQGLQFLFEYFSETQRNKGNFPGRFSGRQFSNSRSEMNVSTLELGDSALYLCASSLADSFEGGYTFGSGTRLTVV.

This clonotype appeared a few times. This chain joins TRBV12-3 or TRBV12-4 and TRBJ1-2; 7 bases fit TRBD1. The length of the CDR3 is 13 residues. After removal of 5 bases from V and 4 bases from J, the junction contained 4 bases not matched to a gene. The CDR3 coding sequence is TGTGCCAGCAGTCGATCAGGGGGCTATGGCTACACCTTC. Translating it yields CASSRSGGYGYTF.

The genes are TRBV12-3 or TRBV12-4 and TRBJ2-5, with 7 bases lining up with TRBD2. The CDR3 consists of 14 residues. With V trimmed by 4 bases and J by 4 bases, 6 bases remained unmatched. The DNA of the CDR3 is TGTGCCAGCAGTTCCCCACTAGCGTCAGAGACCCAGTACTTC. Translating gives CASSSPLASETQYF.

This clonotype has just a few counts. V usage is TRBV10-3 and J usage is TRBJ2-7, with D perhaps being TRBD1 or TRBD2 (5 bases each). CDR3 size: 12 residues. Trimming pared 3 bases from V and 6 bases from J, leaving 9 bases between. Germline CDR1 and CDR2: ENHRY and SYGVKD. CDR3 nucleotide sequence: TGTGCCATCAGTGAAGGTGGGGGCGAGCAGTACGTC. Translation: CAISEGGGEQYV.

This clonotype came up a few times. V and J are TRBV5-1 and TRBJ1-4; D is ambiguous. Between the trimmed V and J ends, which lost 2 bases and 3 bases, there was a span of 8 bases. CDR3 length: 14 amino acids. Germline-derived CDR1 and CDR2 are SGHRS and YFSETQ. CDR3 sequence reads: CASSFGGANEKLFF. The CDR3 DNA is TGCGCCAGCAGCTTCGGAGGCGCTAATGAAAAACTGTTTTTT. Supplemented by reference TRBV5-1 and TRBJ1-4, the full variable domain reads KAGVTQTPRYLIKTRGQQVTLSCSPISGHRSVSWYQQTPGQGLQFLFEYFSETQRNKGNFPGRFSGRQFSNSRSEMNVSTLELGDSALYLCASSFGGANEKLFFGSGTQLSVL.

This clonotype showed up just a few times. The rearrangement uses TRBV11-1 and TRBJ2-2; 9 nucleotides match TRBD1. CDR1 is SGHAT, CDR2 FQDESV, per germline (reference sequence). J gave up 0 bases and V 5 bases, and 10 bases lay outside the gene matches. The CDR3 has 18 amino acids. The CDR3, as DNA: TGTGCCAGCAGCCGGGGACAGGGACTAACACCGAACACCGGGGAGCTGTTTTTT. Protein: CASSRGQGLTPNTGELFF.

V is TRBV5-1 and J is TRBJ2-3; D gene ambiguous. V shed 1 base and J shed 4 bases, with 13 bases lying between them. Germline lookup yields CDR1 SGHRS and CDR2 YFSETQ. The CDR3 consists of 15 residues. The CDR3 DNA reads TGCGCCAGCAGCTTGAGGCAGGTGGGCTCAGATACGCAGTATTTT. This gives the protein CASSLRQVGSDTQYF.

This clonotype was picked up many times. The chain combines TRBV7-9 with TRBJ1-4; D not certain. Germline V gene lookup returns CDR1 SEHNR and CDR2 FQNEAQ (reference sequence). This CDR3 spans 13 amino acids. Trimming removed 1 base from V and 8 bases from J, with 8 bases in between. CDR3 protein: CASSLDGREKLFF. The CDR3 DNA reads as TGTGCCAGCAGCTTAGATGGGCGGGAAAAACTGTTTTTT. The full variable domain, its missing parts supplied by reference TRBV7-9 and TRBJ1-4, is DTGVSQNPRHKITKRGQNVTFRCDPISEHNRLYWYRQTLGQGPEFLTYFQNEAQLEKSRLLSDRFSAERPKGSFSTLEIQRTEQGDSAMYLCASSLDGREKLFFGSGTQLSVL.

This sequence joins TRBV5-6 and TRBJ2-6; D unresolved. Germline-derived CDR1 and CDR2 are SGHDT and YYEEEE. This CDR3 is built from 16 residues. Trimming took 4 bases from V and 2 from J, leaving 13 bases between them. The CDR3 is CASSRRWSTGANVLTF. CDR3 DNA: TGTGCCAGCAGCCGCCGCTGGTCTACTGGGGCCAACGTCCTGACTTTC. The full variable domain, rest sourced from reference TRBV5-6 and TRBJ2-6, is DAGVTQSPTHLIKTRGQQVTLRCSPKSGHDTVSWYQQALGQGPQFIFQYYEEEERQRGNFPDRFSGHQFPNYSSELNVNALLLGDSALYLCASSRRWSTGANVLTFGAGSRLTVL.

In its sample, this clonotype was seen a few times. This rearrangement joins TRBV5-5 to TRBJ2-3; TRBD2 matches at 10 bases. The J segment lost 1 base and the V segment lost 4 bases, leaving 9 bases of the junction unmatched. In germline, CDR1 is SGHKS, CDR2 YYEKEE (reference sequence). The CDR3 contains 17 residues. The CDR3 sequence: CASSASAGLAGTDTQYF. The CDR3 coding sequence is TGTGCCAGCAGCGCATCTGCCGGACTAGCGGGCACAGATACGCAGTATTTT.

This clonotype was found a few times. The genes are TRBV25-1 and TRBJ2-5, with D perhaps TRBD2 (5 bases). V lost 3 bases and J lost 2, with 10 bases in between. The length of the CDR3 is 14 residues. CDR1 is MGHDK, CDR2 SYGVNS, per germline. CDR3 sequence: CASSELRDQETQYF. The CDR3 region has the DNA TGTGCCAGCAGTGAGCTGAGGGATCAAGAGACCCAGTACTTC.

The rearrangement links TRBV20-1 to TRBJ1-5, with unresolved D. Germline assignment: CDR1 DFQATT and CDR2 SNEGSKA (reference sequence). The V end was cut by 6 bases, the J end by 2 bases, with 8 bases between. This CDR3 comprises 12 residues. CDR3 sequence: CSAKTGNQPQHF. The CDR3 bases are TGCAGTGCGAAGACGGGCAATCAGCCCCAGCATTTT.

This clonotype has just a few counts. This rearrangement joins TRBV12-3 or TRBV12-4 to TRBJ1-5; 8 nucleotides agree with TRBD1. The CDR3 is made up of 14 amino acids. Losses at the gene ends were 6 bases for V and 4 bases for J; bases not matched to a gene: 5. This CDR3 is CASRGDRGNQPQHF. As DNA, the CDR3 is TGTGCCAGCAGGGGAGACAGGGGAAATCAGCCCCAGCATTTT.

This clonotype was counted a few times. The V call is TRBV3-1, the J call TRBJ2-1, with 8 positions matching TRBD1. V was pared by 2 bases and J by 4 bases, with 4 bases of the junction left unmatched. The germline CDR1 and CDR2 sequences are LGHDT and YNNKEL (reference sequence). The CDR3 has 15 amino acids. CDR3 bases: TGTGCCAGCAGCCAAAGTGGGGACAGGTACAATGAGCAGTTCTTC. Translating gives CASSQSGDRYNEQFF.

V and J are TRBV6-1 and TRBJ2-1; possible D gene TRBD2, 7 bases. CDR3 size: 15 residues. V was clipped by 4 bases and J by 7 bases, with 17 bases between them. The V gene's germline CDR1 is MNHNS and CDR2 SASEGT. The CDR3 region is CASSVRGAVVNEQFF. The CDR3 DNA is TGTGCCAGCAGTGTTCGGGGGGCGGTTGTTAATGAGCAGTTCTTC.

The CDR3 sequence: CSARVDGSYNEQFF. The CDR3 coding sequence is TGCAGTGCTAGAGTGGACGGTTCCTACAATGAGCAGTTCTTC. The chain couples TRBV20-1 to TRBJ2-1, with D unresolved. CDR3 length: 14 residues. The ends were cut back, 1 base at V and 1 base at J, with 8 bases in the middle. CDR1 and CDR2 (germline): DFQATT, SNEGSKA (reference sequence).

The chain couples TRBV5-8 to TRBJ2-1; TRBD1 might be the D (7 bases). V lost 5 bases and J lost 5, with 14 bases in between. The CDR3 loop spans 14 amino acids. Germline CDR1 is SGHTS and CDR2 is YDEGEE. For the CDR3, the DNA is TGTGCCAGCAGTCGGAGGGGGCTAAACAATGAGCAGTTCTTC. This codes for CASSRRGLNNEQFF.

This clonotype has a count of ten or more. The chain uses TRBV7-2 and TRBJ1-6; D is uncertain. The CDR3 length is 14 residues. Trimming shortened V by 5 bases and J by 10 bases, and 15 bases separated the two germline ends. Germline CDR1 reads SGHTA; CDR2 reads FQGNSA. CDR3 nucleotides: TGTGCCAGCAGCCCATGGCAACATCCCTCACCCCTCCACTTT. Translated: CASSPWQHPSPLHF.

The V and J genes are TRBV10-3 and TRBJ2-3, with a weak D call TRBD1 (6 bases). This CDR3 comprises 15 residues. CDR1 and CDR2 (germline): ENHRY, SYGVKD. V was shortened by 6 bases and J by 0 bases, with 13 bases between the two germline ends. The DNA for the CDR3 is TGTGCCATCAGCGTTGTGGACAGAAGCACAGATACGCAGTATTTT. Encoded protein: CAISVVDRSTDTQYF.

The chain links TRBV12-3 or TRBV12-4 to TRBJ1-5; the D is unclear. Trimming removed 6 bases from V and 9 bases from J, with 12 bases in between. This CDR3 spans 12 amino acids. The DNA of the CDR3 is TGTGCCAGCAGCGCGAGCCCGGGGCCCCAGCATTTT. Its protein product is CASSASPGPQHF.

This clonotype was observed a few times. V usage is TRBV20-1 and J usage is TRBJ2-1; 9 nucleotides match TRBD2. Trimming took 0 bases from V and 4 from J; bases not matched to a gene: 4. This CDR3 region has 15 residues. CDR1 is DFQATT and CDR2 is SNEGSKA in the germline V gene (reference sequence). The CDR3 region has the DNA TGCAGTGCTAGAGAAGGCAGCGGGGGGTACAATGAGCAGTTCTTC. It encodes CSAREGSGGYNEQFF.

The J gene is TRBJ2-1, the V gene TRBV7-8, with 8 nucleotides matching TRBD1. CDR1 is SGHVS and CDR2 is FQNEAQ in the germline V gene. The J segment lost 8 bases and the V segment lost 3 bases, leaving 9 bases of the junction unmatched. This CDR3 contains 15 residues. CDR3 nucleotides: TGTGCCAGCAGCTTGGGGCGGACAGGGCATTATGAGCAGTTCTTC. Residues: CASSLGRTGHYEQFF.

The genes are TRBV5-5 and TRBJ2-3; TRBD1 might be the D (6 bases). The CDR3 length is 13 residues. The germline V gene has CDR1 SGHKS and CDR2 YYEKEE (reference sequence). V shed 9 bases and J shed 2 bases, with 13 bases lying between them. The CDR3 loop is CAMSWGLTDTQYF. The CDR3 DNA sequence: TGTGCCATGAGCTGGGGGCTCACAGATACGCAGTATTTT.